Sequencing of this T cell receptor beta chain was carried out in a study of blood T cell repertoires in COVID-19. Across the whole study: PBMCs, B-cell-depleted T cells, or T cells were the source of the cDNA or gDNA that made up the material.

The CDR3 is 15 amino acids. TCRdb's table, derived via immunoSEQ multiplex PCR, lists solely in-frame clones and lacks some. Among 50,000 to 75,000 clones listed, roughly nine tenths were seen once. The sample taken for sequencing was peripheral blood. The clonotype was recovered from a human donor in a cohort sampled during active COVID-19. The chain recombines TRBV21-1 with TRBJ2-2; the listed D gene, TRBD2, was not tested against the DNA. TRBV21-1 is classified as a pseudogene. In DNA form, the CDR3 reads TGTGCCAGCAGTTTGCTGGAGAGCAACACCGGGGAGCTGTTTTTT. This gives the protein CASSLLESNTGELFF.